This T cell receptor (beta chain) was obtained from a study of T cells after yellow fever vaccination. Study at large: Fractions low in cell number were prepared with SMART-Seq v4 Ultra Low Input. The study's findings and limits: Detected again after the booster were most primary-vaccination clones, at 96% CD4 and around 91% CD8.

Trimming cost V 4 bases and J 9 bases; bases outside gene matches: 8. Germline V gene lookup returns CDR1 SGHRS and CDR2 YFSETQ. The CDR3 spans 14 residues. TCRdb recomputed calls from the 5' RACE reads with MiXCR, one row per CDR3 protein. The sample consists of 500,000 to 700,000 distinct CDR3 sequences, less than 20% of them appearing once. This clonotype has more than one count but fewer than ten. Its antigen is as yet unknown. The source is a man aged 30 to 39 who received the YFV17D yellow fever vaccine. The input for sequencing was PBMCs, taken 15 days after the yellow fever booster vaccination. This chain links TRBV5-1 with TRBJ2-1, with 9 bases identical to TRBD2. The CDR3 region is CASSKVAGVTEQFF. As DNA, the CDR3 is TGCGCCAGCAGCAAGGTAGCGGGAGTTACTGAGCAGTTCTTC.